This T cell receptor (beta chain) was sequenced for a study of T-cell memory formation after mild COVID-19. 5'RACE with constant-segment primers built TCRalpha and TCRbeta cDNA libraries with UMIs. Each CDR3 protein gets one entry after TCRdb re-called the 5' RACE reads with MiXCR. The data show approximately 490,000 distinct CDR3 sequences, about 20% seen once. CDR1 SNHLY and CDR2 FYNNEI come from the germline V gene. Trimming stripped 7 bases from V and 2 bases from J, with 12 bases between. This CDR3 has 13 amino acids. The receptor was isolated from an adult woman who had mild COVID-19 (a few samples of this study predate the infection). Cell type and time point are not known. The chain employs TRBV2 and TRBJ2-7, with a tentative D call TRBD2 (6 bases). Sequenced sample: PBMCs or a T cell subset sorted from them (not recorded which). CDR3 in amino acids: CASTWDWAYEQYF. The CDR3 nucleotides read TGTGCCAGCACTTGGGACTGGGCCTACGAGCAGTACTTC.